The 30 T cell receptor beta chains given below trace back to one sample, sequenced in a study of cytomegalovirus exposure and HLA in healthy donors. The PCR had 60 Vbeta and 13 Jbeta primers. Method: immunoSEQ multiplex PCR; TCRdb's copy keeps in-frame clones and lacks some. The profile shows 100,000 to 150,000 clones, 60% to 85% of them singletons. The sample taken for sequencing was PBMCs. These receptors all stem from a female donor in good health and CMV-seronegative.

V gene TRBV30 combines with J gene TRBJ1-4; no clear D. CDR1 is GTSNPN and CDR2 is SVGIG in the germline V gene (reference sequence). The CDR3 contains 14 residues. The germline V and J ends were trimmed by 0 bases and 1 base, with 6 bases remaining between them. Here the CDR3 DNA reads TGTGCCTGGAGTGTCTACCGAACTAATGAAAAACTGTTTTTT. This sequence encodes CAWSVYRTNEKLFF.

The CDR3 sequence: CASSQGYTPSGANVLTF. CDR3 nucleotides: TGCGCCAGCAGCCAAGGATACACCCCCTCTGGGGCCAACGTCCTGACTTTC. The chain joins TRBV4-1 to TRBJ2-6; D gene uncertain. The V end was cut by 1 base, the J end by 0 bases, with 10 bases between. The germline gives CDR1 MGHRA, CDR2 YSYEKL. CDR3 size: 17 residues.

This rearrangement joins TRBV5-1 to TRBJ2-7; D unresolved. Germline-derived CDR1 and CDR2 are SGHRS and YFSETQ. Trimming removed 3 bases at V and 0 bases at J, with 13 bases between. This CDR3 has 15 residues. CDR3 sequence: CASSSQVGSSYEQYF. CDR3 in DNA: TGCGCCAGCAGCTCTCAGGTTGGAAGCTCCTACGAGCAGTACTTC. The full variable domain, its missing parts supplied by reference TRBV5-1 and TRBJ2-7, is KAGVTQTPRYLIKTRGQQVTLSCSPISGHRSVSWYQQTPGQGLQFLFEYFSETQRNKGNFPGRFSGRQFSNSRSEMNVSTLELGDSALYLCASSSQVGSSYEQYFGPGTRLTVT.

A single count supports this clone. The chain employs TRBV28 and TRBJ1-6, with 7 bases aligning to TRBD1. The J segment lost 6 bases and the V segment lost 7 bases, leaving 6 bases of the junction unmatched. Germline lookup yields CDR1 MDHEN and CDR2 SYDVKM. The CDR3 loop spans 14 amino acids. The CDR3 protein is CASTLDRVNSPLHF. Written as DNA, the CDR3 is TGTGCCAGCACCCTAGACAGGGTTAATTCACCCCTCCACTTT.

This clone was recorded once. V is TRBV6-1 and J is TRBJ1-6; D call uncertain. Germline values: CDR1 MNHNS, CDR2 SASEGT. Trimming left V 3 bases short and J 7 bases short, with 10 bases between. The CDR3 length is 14 residues. This chain's CDR3 is CASSDNRENSPLHF. The CDR3 DNA is TGTGCCAGCAGTGATAATCGAGAGAATTCACCCCTCCACTTT.

The V gene is TRBV10-3, the J gene TRBJ1-1, with D possibly TRBD1 on 5 matching bases. CDR1 is ENHRY, CDR2 SYGVKD, per germline. There are 13 residues in the CDR3. V was clipped by 2 bases and J by 6 bases, with 10 bases between them. CDR3 nucleotide sequence: TGTGCCATCAGTGAGCAGGGAGGGCCTGAAGCTTTCTTT. As protein: CAISEQGGPEAFF.

This sequence joins TRBV29-1 and TRBJ2-5; possible D gene TRBD1, 6 bases. V was cut by 4 bases and J by 5 bases, with 11 bases left in between. Per germline, CDR1 SQVTM and CDR2 ANQGSEA. The CDR3 sequence is 12 residues long. The chain's CDR3 is CSVGPQGETQYF. CDR3 nucleotides: TGCAGCGTTGGCCCTCAGGGGGAGACCCAGTACTTC.

The genes are TRBV11-3 and TRBJ2-1; no definite D call. Trimming removed 1 base at V and 6 bases at J, with 10 bases between. Looked up from germline, CDR1 is SGHNT and CDR2 is YENEEA. CDR3 length: 14 amino acids. CDR3 sequence: CASSLGPGGNEQFF. CDR3 in DNA: TGTGCCAGCAGCTTAGGACCAGGTGGCAATGAGCAGTTCTTC. Full variable domain (missing parts from reference TRBV11-3 and TRBJ2-1): EAGVVQSPRYKIIEKKQPVAFWCNPISGHNTLYWYLQNLGQGPELLIRYENEEAVDDSQLPKDRFSAERLKGVDSTLKIQPAELGDSAVYLCASSLGPGGNEQFFGPGTRLTVL.

About this clone itself: At one end the junction does not follow the germline gene, possibly because of a read error. The chain combines TRBV7-9 with TRBJ2-2; D perhaps matches TRBD2 (6 bases). The CDR3 length is 16 residues. Germline values: CDR1 SEHNR, CDR2 FQNEAQ (reference sequence). The CDR3 DNA follows: TGTTCCAGCAGCTTCCCGGGAATGCGGGGCACCGGGGAGCTGTTTTTT. Translating gives CSSSFPGMRGTGELFF.

The chain joins TRBV19 to TRBJ2-5; D is perhaps TRBD1 (5 bases). From germline, CDR1 is LNHDA and CDR2 SQIVND (reference sequence). The CDR3 is 13 residues long. Deletions cut 5 bases from V and 5 bases from J, with 12 bases between. CDR3 protein: CASSGAAQETQYF. In DNA form, the CDR3 reads TGTGCCAGTAGTGGGGCAGCCCAGGAGACCCAGTACTTC.

The V call is TRBV6-4, the J call TRBJ2-1; D is uncertain. This CDR3 contains 14 residues. The germline CDR1 and CDR2 sequences are MRHNA and SNTAGT. V gave up 3 bases and J gave up 10 bases, with 16 bases separating them. The CDR3 coding sequence is TGTGCCAGCAGTGATTCTGAGTACAGTCTGGAGCAGTTCTTC. It yields the protein CASSDSEYSLEQFF.

The chain combines TRBV30 with TRBJ2-1, with a weak D call TRBD1 (6 bases). Deletions cut 4 bases from V and 4 bases from J, with 29 bases between. The germline V gene encodes CDR1 GTSNPN and CDR2 SVGIG (reference sequence). This CDR3 region has 19 residues. The CDR3 DNA reads TGTGCCTGGAACCCAATTGCCCTCGGGACACCCGGCGGGTACAATGAGCAGTTCTTC. Translation: CAWNPIALGTPGGYNEQFF.

This clone was observed once. The chain links TRBV11-3 to TRBJ2-2, with TRBD2 matching 8 bases. Germline-derived CDR1 and CDR2 are SGHNT and YENEEA. This CDR3 comprises 18 residues. V dropped 5 bases and J dropped 3; count of bases not matched to a gene: 14. The CDR3 here is CASSPNSLLAEHTGELFF. CDR3 bases: TGTGCCAGCAGCCCGAACTCTTTACTAGCGGAACACACCGGGGAGCTGTTTTTT.

The chain uses TRBV29-1 and TRBJ2-7; D is ambiguous. The CDR3 contains 12 residues. Germline V lookup: CDR1 SQVTM, CDR2 ANQGSEA. V lost 6 bases to trimming and J lost 0 bases, with 9 bases between them. The CDR3 loop is CSVPGSSYEQYF. CDR3 DNA: TGCAGCGTCCCAGGAAGCTCCTACGAGCAGTACTTC.

This clone was seen a few times. The chain employs TRBV13 and TRBJ2-5; D perhaps matches TRBD1 (5 bases). This CDR3 contains 15 residues. Deletions cut 4 bases from V and 6 bases from J, with 18 bases between. Germline V lookup: CDR1 PRHDT, CDR2 FYEKMQ (reference sequence). The CDR3 sequence: CASSSGGEGEKTQYF. In DNA form, the CDR3 reads TGTGCCAGCAGCTCAGGCGGCGAAGGGGAAAAGACCCAGTACTTC. Full variable domain (remainder filled in from reference TRBV13 and TRBJ2-5): AAGVIQSPRHLIKEKRETATLKCYPIPRHDTVYWYQQGPGQDPQFLISFYEKMQSDKGSIPDRFSAQQFSDYHSELNMSSLELGDSALYFCASSSGGEGEKTQYFGPGTRLLVL.

On this clone: The junction departs from germline at one end; a sequencing error may be responsible. This chain joins TRBV27 and TRBJ2-1, with 11 bases aligning to TRBD1. The CDR3 is 14 residues long. Germline CDR1 and CDR2: MNHEY and SMNVEV (reference sequence). CDR3 in DNA: TGTGCCAGCAGTTGGGACAGGGGGTACAATGAGAAGTTCTTC. Its protein is CASSWDRGYNEKFF.

This clone was recorded once. Different DNA sequences within this sample yield the same CDR3. The chain employs TRBV19 and TRBJ2-3, with 13 bases lining up with TRBD2. This CDR3 contains 18 residues. J lost 0 bases, V lost 5 bases, and 8 bases had no gene match. CDR1 and CDR2 (germline): LNHDA, SQIVND (reference sequence). The CDR3: CASSGGTSGTPSTDTQYF. The CDR3 coding sequence is TGTGCCAGTAGTGGAGGGACTAGCGGGACCCCTAGCACAGATACGCAGTATTTT.

The rearrangement uses TRBV4-1 and TRBJ1-1, with unresolved D. From germline, CDR1 is MGHRA and CDR2 YSYEKL. The CDR3 has 18 amino acids. Trimming stripped 1 base from V and 3 bases from J, with 21 bases between. The CDR3 protein is CASSQADVSSGKDTEAFF. The CDR3 nucleotides are TGCGCCAGCAGCCAAGCCGACGTTAGTAGCGGGAAGGACACTGAAGCTTTCTTT.

The chain carries TRBV28 and TRBJ2-2; unclear D gene. This CDR3 comprises 13 residues. Germline V lookup: CDR1 MDHEN, CDR2 SYDVKM. V gave up 6 bases and J gave up 2 bases, with 7 bases separating them. The CDR3 reads CASSNQNTGELFF. CDR3 DNA sequence: TGTGCCAGCAGCAATCAAAACACCGGGGAGCTGTTTTTT.

The chain recombines TRBV19 with TRBJ2-1, with 10 nucleotides matching TRBD2. CDR3 length: 19 amino acids. V dropped 0 bases and J dropped 0; count of bases not matched to a gene: 8. Germline V CDR1 and CDR2: LNHDA, SQIVND (reference sequence). CDR3 DNA: TGTGCCAGTAGTATAGATGGTAGCGGGAGGACCGGCTCCTACAATGAGCAGTTCTTC. This translates into CASSIDGSGRTGSYNEQFF. Full variable domain (rest looked up from reference TRBV19 and TRBJ2-1): DGGITQSPKYLFRKEGQNVTLSCEQNLNHDAMYWYRQDPGQGLRLIYYSQIVNDFQKGDIAEGYSVSREKKESFPLTVTSAQKNPTAFYLCASSIDGSGRTGSYNEQFFGPGTRLTVL.

This clone was seen only a few times. V and J are TRBV11-2 and TRBJ2-1; 7 bases line up with TRBD2. The CDR3 is 16 amino acids. The germline V gene has CDR1 SGHAT and CDR2 FQNNGV. Trimming at V came to 5 bases and at J to 0 bases, leaving 7 bases not matched to a gene. The DNA for the CDR3 is TGTGCCAGCAGCGTTGGGGGGGGATCCTCCTACAATGAGCAGTTCTTC. Amino acids: CASSVGGGSSYNEQFF.

The chain employs TRBV9 and TRBJ2-1, with 13 bases that match TRBD2. Per the germline V gene, CDR1 is SGDLS and CDR2 is YYNGEE. Unmatched junction bases numbered 5, after V lost 0 bases and J lost 5 bases. The CDR3 totals 17 residues. The CDR3 DNA is TGTGCCAGCAGCGTAGGTTGGGGGACTAGCGGGAACAATGAGCAGTTCTTC. It encodes CASSVGWGTSGNNEQFF.

The J gene is TRBJ2-7, the V gene TRBV18, with D uncertain. Trimming removed 6 bases at V and 1 base at J, with 7 bases between. The CDR3 length is 12 residues. Germline V lookup: CDR1 KGHSH, CDR2 LQKENI. The chain's CDR3 is CASSPTSYEQYF. The CDR3 coding sequence is TGTGCCAGCTCCCCTACGTCCTACGAGCAGTACTTC. Filled out from reference TRBV18 and TRBJ2-7, the complete variable domain reads NAGVMQNPRHLVRRRGQEARLRCSPMKGHSHVYWYRQLPEEGLKFMVYLQKENIIDESGMPKERFSAEFPKEGPSILRIQQVVRGDSAAYFCASSPTSYEQYFGPGTRLTVT.

This chain links TRBV6-4 with TRBJ2-1, with D tentatively TRBD2 (7 bases). Germline CDR1 MRHNA, CDR2 SNTAGT. This CDR3 has 14 amino acids. V lost 1 base to trimming and J lost 7 bases, with 11 bases between them. The CDR3 loop reads CASSDWGGGNEQFF. The CDR3 nucleotides are TGTGCCAGCAGTGACTGGGGAGGGGGGAATGAGCAGTTCTTC.

The chain is built from TRBV12-1 and TRBJ1-5. TRBV12-1 is assigned pseudogene status. The CDR3 loop spans 18 amino acids. The CDR3 loop reads CASSNEVQDSNSNQPQHF. Written as DNA, the CDR3 is TGTGCCAGCAGCAATGAAGTCCAGGACTCCAATAGCAATCAGCCCCAGCATTTT.

This rearrangement joins TRBV7-3 to TRBJ2-3; TRBD1 agrees at 12 bases. Unmatched junction bases numbered 6, after V lost 2 bases and J lost 3 bases. CDR3 size: 17 residues. CDR1 is SGHTA, CDR2 FQGTGA, per germline. The CDR3 nucleotides read TGTGCCAGCAGCTTACAGGGGACAGGGGGCATGACAGATACGCAGTATTTT. This translates into CASSLQGTGGMTDTQYF.

The rearrangement uses TRBV7-9 and TRBJ2-3, with 10 bases matching TRBD2. With 5 bases clipped from V and 6 bases from J, the junction kept 8 bases outside the gene matches. Germline V lookup: CDR1 SEHNR, CDR2 FQNEAQ (reference sequence). The CDR3 spans 15 residues. CDR3: CASSVQRGGWDTQYF. CDR3 DNA sequence: TGTGCCAGCAGCGTACAGCGGGGGGGCTGGGATACGCAGTATTTT.

This clone showed up just once. The V gene is TRBV6-5, the J gene TRBJ1-5, with D hard to call. From germline, CDR1 is MNHEY and CDR2 SVGAGI. CDR3 length: 15 residues. The V end lost 0 bases, the J end lost 7 bases, and 13 bases lay between the germline ends. The chain's CDR3 is CASSYSRGKSQPQHF. In DNA, the CDR3 is TGTGCCAGCAGTTACTCACGAGGGAAGTCCCAGCCCCAGCATTTT.

This clone has only a few counts. The chain's CDR3 is CASSSRETGYNEQFF. In DNA, the CDR3 is TGTGCCAGCAGCTCAAGAGAGACAGGCTACAATGAGCAGTTCTTC. The J gene is TRBJ2-1, the V gene TRBV11-3; a weak D match, TRBD1 (6 bases). CDR1 SGHNT and CDR2 YENEEA come from the germline V gene. This CDR3 is built from 15 residues. V lost 4 bases to trimming and J lost 3 bases, with 13 bases between them. The full variable domain, with the rest looked up from reference TRBV11-3 and TRBJ2-1, is EAGVVQSPRYKIIEKKQPVAFWCNPISGHNTLYWYLQNLGQGPELLIRYENEEAVDDSQLPKDRFSAERLKGVDSTLKIQPAELGDSAVYLCASSSRETGYNEQFFGPGTRLTVL.

The V call is TRBV2, the J call TRBJ2-1; weak D call: TRBD2 (5 bases). V was clipped by 8 bases and J by 9 bases, with 20 bases between them. Germline V gene data show CDR1 as SNHLY and CDR2 as FYNNEI. The CDR3 runs 14 residues. The CDR3 here is CASDLVRATSEQFF. CDR3 nucleotide sequence: TGTGCCAGCGATCTGGTGAGGGCAACAAGTGAGCAGTTCTTC.